This paragraph covers one TCR beta chain sequence. The data were produced by immunoSEQ multiplex PCR, yet TCRdb's version contains in-frame clones alone and is incomplete. The sample holds 2 million to 2.5 million clones, more than 80% seen once. The sample is drawn from a study of shared clonotypes between healthy human individuals. CDR3 length: 12 residues. Germline CDR1 is SQVTM and CDR2 is ANQGSEA. V dropped 8 bases and J dropped 10; count of bases not matched to a gene: 8. The clonotype comes from a man aged 18 to 35 in good health. Some clones in this sample may be carry-over from other donors' samples. Sequenced sample: naive CD4+ T cells from PBMCs. As to subset: CD45RA+ positively selected. The J gene is TRBJ2-1, the V gene TRBV29-1, with 10 bases matching TRBD1. CDR3 loop: CSTWTGGREQFF. In nucleotides, the CDR3 is TGCAGCACCTGGACAGGGGGACGGGAGCAGTTCTTC.